The 5 T cell receptor beta chains presented below share a single source sample, sequenced in a study of Ad26.COV2.S vaccination and SARS-CoV-2 variants. Treatment described: 15 to 20 received Ad26.COV2.S at low or high dose, single or two shots; about 5 received placebo; per-sample allocation not given. On day 63 after the first injection, vaccine and placebo recipients gave samples. Sequencing used immunoSEQ multiplex PCR; TCRdb keeps in-frame clones, though not all of them. Among under 600,000 clones listed, 80% to 90% were seen once. The input for sequencing was peripheral blood, taken in a trial of Ad26.COV2.S vaccine versus placebo. The receptors shown here come from a person aged 18-60 years who received the Ad26.COV2.S COVID-19 vaccine or a placebo.

The rearrangement uses TRBV19 and TRBJ2-5; a possible D gene is TRBD1 (5 bases). The ends were cut back, 5 bases at V and 5 bases at J, with 21 bases in the middle. CDR1 is LNHDA and CDR2 is SQIVND in the germline V gene (reference sequence). The length of the CDR3 is 16 residues. The CDR3 nucleotides are TGTGCCAGTAGTCCCCCCCCTGCGGCGCAGGGCGAGACCCAGTACTTC. This gives the protein CASSPPPAAQGETQYF.

The genes are TRBV28 and TRBJ2-1; 11 bases fit TRBD2. Germline lookup yields CDR1 MDHEN and CDR2 SYDVKM. Unmatched junction bases numbered 3, after V lost 5 bases and J lost 6 bases. CDR3 length equals 14 residues. The CDR3 nucleotides are TGTGCCAGCAGTCTAGCGGGAGGATTCAATGAGCAGTTCTTC. It codes for CASSLAGGFNEQFF.

This chain uses TRBV6-5 with TRBJ1-3; no clear D. Germline loops: CDR1 MNHEY, CDR2 SVGAGI. The CDR3 consists of 14 residues. Trimming left V 3 bases short and J 0 bases short, with 6 bases between. Written as DNA, the CDR3 is TGTGCCAGCAGTTATGCCCTCTCTGGAAACACCATATATTTT. Translated, it gives CASSYALSGNTIYF.

This rearrangement joins TRBV15 to TRBJ1-4, with 8 bases aligning to TRBD1. V shed 4 bases, J shed 2 bases, and the junction held 6 bases outside the gene matches. CDR1 is LNHNV, CDR2 YYDKDF, per germline (reference sequence). The length of the CDR3 is 16 residues. CDR3 DNA: TGTGCCACCAGCACAGGGGGCGGCTTGACTAATGAAAAACTGTTTTTT. Protein sequence: CATSTGGGLTNEKLFF.

The rearrangement links TRBV7-9 to TRBJ1-2, with 11 bases lining up with TRBD1. V trimming: 7 bases; J trimming: 6 bases; junction bases outside the gene matches: 7. CDR3 length: 14 amino acids. The V gene's germline CDR1 is SEHNR and CDR2 FQNEAQ (reference sequence). Here the CDR3 reads CASNVGQGADGYTF. The CDR3 region has the DNA TGTGCCAGCAACGTCGGACAGGGGGCAGATGGCTACACCTTC.